This T cell receptor beta chain was documented in a study of T cell clonotyping in hematopoietic cell transplantation. Study information: Recipients' pretransplant samples followed cytoreduction.

Time point noted: recipient sample about 28 days before transplant, after cytoreduction. Study findings and constraints: Graft donor and pretransplant recipient Inverse Simpson Index values predicted broader posttransplant TCR diversity. CD4 and CD8 repertoire contributions could not be separated without sorting. After transplant, recipient diversity fell while pathologically expanded clonotypes grew through day 180.

Sequencing was performed with immunoSEQ multiplex PCR; in TCRdb, only in-frame clones are kept and a portion is missing. This sample has roughly 50,000 clones, with 80% to 90% found just once. CDR1 MNHEY and CDR2 SMNVEV come from the germline V gene (reference sequence). This CDR3 contains 15 residues. V lost 5 bases to trimming and J lost 3 bases, with 17 bases between them. This clone was detected once. Its antigen is still unknown. The source material was peripheral blood mononuclear cells, sampled before stem cell transplant. The rearrangement links TRBV27 to TRBJ2-7; a possible D gene is TRBD1 (6 bases). This clonotype was sampled from a man aged 60 to 75 with biphenotypic leukemia. Some clones in this sample may be carry-over from other donors' samples. DNA for the CDR3: TGTGCCAGCAGTCCCTCCCCGACAGGTAACTACGAGCAGTACTTC. It specifies CASSPSPTGNYEQYF.